These 10 T cell receptor beta chains came from one sample sequenced in a study of shared clonotypes between healthy human individuals. Profiling relied on immunoSEQ multiplex PCR, and the TCRdb table lists in-frame clones only, not all of them. The sample shows about 2.3 million clones, 85% to 95% of them seen only once. Sequencing was performed on naive CD4+ T cells from PBMCs. Subset specified: CD45RA+ positively selected. The source is a man in his late teens or twenties in good health. Some clones in this sample may be carry-over from other donors' samples.

This chain connects TRBV4-3 to TRBJ2-3; D not certain. Trimming pared 2 bases from V and 6 bases from J, leaving 18 bases between. The CDR3 totals 16 residues. CDR1 and CDR2 (germline): LGHNA, YSLEER. CDR3 nucleotides: TGCGCCAGCAGCCAATTTCTCCCGGAATCATTGGATACGCAGTATTTT. Protein product: CASSQFLPESLDTQYF.

Concerning this clone itself: This sample also contains other DNA sequences that code for the same CDR3. This chain uses TRBV7-3 with TRBJ2-3; D unclear. In germline, CDR1 is SGHTA, CDR2 FQGTGA. V lost 2 bases, J lost 0 bases, and 3 bases lay in between. The CDR3 consists of 13 residues. CDR3 DNA sequence: TGTGCCAGCAGCTTATATAGCACAGATACGCAGTATTTT. This encodes CASSLYSTDTQYF.

This clone appeared a few times. Other DNA sequences in this sample translate to the same CDR3. The chain links TRBV30 to TRBJ1-1; a possible D gene is TRBD1 (6 bases). The V gene lost 0 bases and the J gene lost 6 bases, with 8 bases spanning the gap. The CDR3 spans 12 residues. Germline loops: CDR1 GTSNPN, CDR2 SVGIG (reference sequence). In DNA form, the CDR3 reads TGTGCCTGGAGTGTACCAGGGGCTGAAGCTTTCTTT. Residues: CAWSVPGAEAFF.

V is TRBV28 and J is TRBJ1-2, with a weak D call TRBD1 (5 bases). Trimming took 4 bases from V and 8 from J, leaving 17 bases between them. The V gene's germline CDR1 is MDHEN and CDR2 SYDVKM. The CDR3 covers 14 residues. The CDR3 protein is CASSSPGPGLGYTF. The CDR3 DNA is TGTGCCAGCAGTTCCCCGGGACCTGGGCTAGGCTACACCTTC.

The rearrangement links TRBV10-1 to TRBJ2-2, with 7 bases identical to TRBD2. There are 15 residues in the CDR3. V lost 4 bases and J lost 1; bases outside the gene matches: 3. Germline V gene sequence: CDR1 WNHNN, CDR2 SYGVQD (reference sequence). CDR3 sequence: CASSAASGNTGELFF. The CDR3 nucleotides read TGCGCCAGCAGTGCGGCTAGCGGGAACACCGGGGAGCTGTTTTTT.

About this clone: At the DNA level, this CDR3 is encoded by other sequences in the same sample as well. This sequence joins TRBV5-6 and TRBJ2-7; no reliable D call. CDR1 and CDR2 from the germline V gene are SGHDT and YYEEEE. The CDR3 contains 13 residues. The V end was cut by 4 bases, the J end by 3 bases, with 11 bases between. In nucleotides, the CDR3 is TGTGCCAGCAGCCAAGGACCTAGCTACGAGCAGTACTTC. The encoded protein is CASSQGPSYEQYF.

This clone has just one count. The chain recombines TRBV5-1 with TRBJ2-2; possibly TRBD1 for D (6 bases). Germline CDR1 is SGHRS and CDR2 is YFSETQ. Between the trimmed V and J ends, which lost 4 bases and 3 bases, there was a span of 13 bases. The CDR3 has 15 residues. For the CDR3, the DNA is TGCGCCAGCAGCCTGGGACACACCTACACCGGGGAGCTGTTTTTT. Protein: CASSLGHTYTGELFF.

The chain links TRBV28 to TRBJ1-2, with 7 positions matching TRBD1. J lost 4 bases, V lost 5 bases, and 7 bases had no gene match. The germline gives CDR1 MDHEN, CDR2 SYDVKM. The CDR3 sequence is 14 residues long. In DNA form, the CDR3 reads TGTGCCAGCAGTCCAAACAGGGGTGGCTATGGCTACACCTTC. It yields the protein CASSPNRGGYGYTF.

The chain employs TRBV30 and TRBJ1-5; tentative D call: TRBD1 (5 bases). The CDR3 totals 13 residues. CDR1 is GTSNPN, CDR2 SVGIG, per germline (reference sequence). Trimming took off 5 bases at V and 1 base at J, with 9 bases between the two ends. The CDR3 DNA reads TGTGCCTGGGGGCAGGGAAGCAATCAGCCCCAGCATTTT. Protein sequence: CAWGQGSNQPQHF.

The chain is built from TRBV18 and TRBJ2-1; the D is unclear. Germline V gene sequence: CDR1 KGHSH, CDR2 LQKENI. The CDR3 length is 11 residues. The V end lost 6 bases, the J end lost 4 bases, and 4 bases lay between the germline ends. CDR3 residues: CASSGYNEQFF. In DNA, the CDR3 is TGTGCCAGCTCGGGTTACAATGAGCAGTTCTTC.